A selection of T cell receptor beta chains follows, all from one sample in a study of technical replicates of blood from several donors. The repertoire was sequenced with immunoSEQ multiplex PCR; TCRdb's copy has only in-frame clones and lacks some. This table holds around 65,000 clones, around 87% found once. The specimen sequenced was PBMCs. The receptor source for this set is a human donor in good health. Some clones in this sample may be carry-over from other donors' samples. The CDR3 runs from the conserved cysteine through the conserved F or W. The D gene is left open where the match is weak. Clone size is stated in some rows and not others, as once, few, many or a class when expanded.

TRBJ1-4 | once | NA | TRBV27 | CASSSLRGMGEKLFF | TGTGCCAGCAGTTCCCTCAGGGGAATGGGTGAAAAACTGTTTTTT
TRBJ1-1 | NA | NA | TRBV5-5 | CASSLEGKRSTEAFF | TGTGCCAGCAGCTTGGAGGGGAAGAGGAGCACTGAAGCTTTCTTT
TRBJ2-6 | NA | NA | TRBV30 | CAWDRASGANVLTF | TGTGCCTGGGACAGAGCCTCTGGGGCCAACGTCCTGACTTTC
TRBJ2-7 | NA | NA | TRBV19 | CASSIGPYEQYF | TGTGCCAGTAGTATCGGTCCCTACGAGCAGTACTTC
TRBJ2-7 | NA | TRBD2 | TRBV5-1 | CASSSLAGETYEQYF | TGCGCCAGCAGTTCCCTAGCGGGAGAGACCTACGAGCAGTACTTC
TRBJ2-1 | NA | TRBD1 | TRBV9 | CASSDRQGSLPNEQFF | TGTGCCAGCAGCGATAGACAGGGCTCCCTCCCCAATGAGCAGTTCTTC
TRBJ1-2 | once | TRBD1 | TRBV29-1 | CSIYRGPAGGHTF | TGCAGCATTTACAGGGGGCCGGCTGGAGGCCACACCTTC
TRBJ1-6 | NA | NA | TRBV5-1 | CASSPGWASRHSPLHF | TGCGCCAGCAGCCCGGGATGGGCGTCCAGGCATTCACCCCTCCACTTT
TRBJ2-5 | once | TRBD2 | TRBV2 | CASRTERGGQTQYF | TGTGCCAGCAGGACCGAGCGGGGGGGGCAGACCCAGTACTTC
TRBJ2-3 | NA | NA | TRBV6-1 | CASSRQGGSADTQYF | TGTGCCAGCAGTCGGCAGGGGGGTTCCGCAGATACGCAGTATTTT
TRBJ2-5 | NA | NA | TRBV7-6 | CASFLEAAISETQYF | TGTGCCAGCTTTTTGGAAGCGGCTATTTCGGAGACCCAGTACTTC
TRBJ2-1 | NA | NA | TRBV11-1 | CASSAGWRDNEQFF | TGTGCCAGCAGCGCGGGGTGGCGAGACAATGAGCAGTTCTTC
TRBJ1-2 | NA | TRBD1 | TRBV6-1 | CASSEGQGANGYTF | TGTGCCAGCAGTGAAGGACAGGGGGCGAATGGCTACACCTTC
TRBJ2-5 | NA | NA | TRBV5-1 | CASSSAWRAQETQYF | TGCGCCAGCAGCTCGGCGTGGCGGGCTCAAGAGACCCAGTACTTC
TRBJ2-2 | NA | TRBD2 | TRBV7-8 | CASSPVTGGTNTGELFF | TGTGCCAGCAGCCCAGTTACGGGAGGGACGAACACCGGGGAGCTGTTTTTT
TRBJ1-1 | few | NA | TRBV30 | CAWSTGRGAFF | TGTGCCTGGAGTACCGGCCGAGGGGCTTTCTTT
TRBJ1-3 | few | TRBD1 | TRBV4-3 | CASSQTGVSGNTIYF | TGCGCCAGCAGCCAAACAGGGGTCTCTGGAAACACCATATATTTT
TRBJ2-7 | few | TRBD1 | TRBV18 | CASSPPGTGNHEQYF | TGTGCCAGCTCACCTCCCGGGACAGGGAACCACGAGCAGTACTTC
TRBJ2-1 | NA | TRBD2 | TRBV6-1 | CASLVREGNEQFF | TGTGCCAGCTTGGTACGGGAGGGAAATGAGCAGTTCTTC
TRBJ2-1 | NA | NA | TRBV4-1 | CASSQATLQGSYNEQFF | TGCGCCAGCAGCCAAGCTACCCTGCAGGGCTCCTACAATGAGCAGTTCTTC
TRBJ1-5 | NA | TRBD1 | TRBV7-8 | CASSLDRAQPQHF | TGTGCCAGCAGCTTGGACAGGGCCCAGCCCCAGCATTTT